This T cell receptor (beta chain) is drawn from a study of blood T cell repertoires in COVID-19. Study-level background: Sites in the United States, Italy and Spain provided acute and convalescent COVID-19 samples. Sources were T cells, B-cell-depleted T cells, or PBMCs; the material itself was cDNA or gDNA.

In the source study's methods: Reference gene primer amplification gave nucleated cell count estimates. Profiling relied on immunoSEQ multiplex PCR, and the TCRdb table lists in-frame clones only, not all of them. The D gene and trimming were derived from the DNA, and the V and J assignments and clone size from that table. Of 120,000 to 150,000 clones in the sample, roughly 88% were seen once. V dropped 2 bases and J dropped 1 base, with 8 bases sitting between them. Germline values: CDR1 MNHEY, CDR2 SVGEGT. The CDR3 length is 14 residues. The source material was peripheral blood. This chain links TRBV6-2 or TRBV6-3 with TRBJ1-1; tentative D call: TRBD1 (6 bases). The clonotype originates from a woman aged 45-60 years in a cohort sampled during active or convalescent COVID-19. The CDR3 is CASSYGGWNTEAFF. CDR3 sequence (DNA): TGTGCCAGCAGTTACGGGGGCTGGAACACTGAAGCTTTCTTT.